This T cell receptor beta chain originates from a study of T-cell reconstitution after alpha-beta-depleted transplantation in children. This clonotype was counted at least ten times. Library preparation (for TCRbeta) was performed with unique molecular identifiers. In TCRdb, the PCR reads were re-called with MiXCR into one record per CDR3 protein. The sample contains about 640,000 distinct CDR3 sequences, roughly 17% of which appear only once. V was trimmed by 7 bases and J by 2 bases, leaving 12 bases between them. Per the germline V gene, CDR1 is SGHRS and CDR2 is YFSETQ. CDR3 length: 13 residues. The rearrangement links TRBV5-1 to TRBJ1-1; the D is unclear. Sequenced here: PBMCs from the stem cell graft donor, sampled from the stem cell graft. This clonotype was sampled from a human donor who donated a stem cell graft to a child with acute myeloid leukemia. CDR3 nucleotide sequence: TGCGCCAGCGTCGCGACTGGAAACACTGAAGCTTTCTTT. It yields the protein CASVATGNTEAFF.